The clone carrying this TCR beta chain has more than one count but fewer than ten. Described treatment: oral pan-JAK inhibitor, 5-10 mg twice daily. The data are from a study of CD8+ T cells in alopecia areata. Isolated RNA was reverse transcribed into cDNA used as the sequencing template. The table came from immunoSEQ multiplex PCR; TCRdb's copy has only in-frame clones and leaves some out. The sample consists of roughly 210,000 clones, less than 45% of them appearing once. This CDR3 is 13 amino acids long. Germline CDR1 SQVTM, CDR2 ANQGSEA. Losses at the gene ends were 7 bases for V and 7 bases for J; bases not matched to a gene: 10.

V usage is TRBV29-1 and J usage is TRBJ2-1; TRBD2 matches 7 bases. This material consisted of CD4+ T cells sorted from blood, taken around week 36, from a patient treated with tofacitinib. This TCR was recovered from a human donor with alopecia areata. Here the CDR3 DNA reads TGCAGCGCTGGACTAGGGGTAGGGAATGAGCAGTTCTTC. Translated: CSAGLGVGNEQFF.